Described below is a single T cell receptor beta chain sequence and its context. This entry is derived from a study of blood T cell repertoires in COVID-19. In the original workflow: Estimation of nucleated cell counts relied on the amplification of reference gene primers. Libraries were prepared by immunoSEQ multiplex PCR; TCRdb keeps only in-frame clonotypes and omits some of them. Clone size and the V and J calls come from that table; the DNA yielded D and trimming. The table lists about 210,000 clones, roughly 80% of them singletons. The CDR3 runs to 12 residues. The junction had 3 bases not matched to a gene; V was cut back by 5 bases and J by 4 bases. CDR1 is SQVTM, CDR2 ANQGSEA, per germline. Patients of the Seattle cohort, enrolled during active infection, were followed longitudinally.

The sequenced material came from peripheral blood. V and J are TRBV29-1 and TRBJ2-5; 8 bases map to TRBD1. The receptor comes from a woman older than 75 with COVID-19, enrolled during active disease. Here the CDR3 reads CSVSRGLETQYF. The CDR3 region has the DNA TGCAGCGTTTCCAGGGGGCTAGAGACCCAGTACTTC. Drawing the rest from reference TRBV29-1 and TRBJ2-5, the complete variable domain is SAVISQKPSRDICQRGTSLTIQCQVDSQVTMMFWYRQQPGQSLTLIATANQGSEATYESGFVIDKFPISRPNLTFSTLTVSNMSPEDSSIYLCSVSRGLETQYFGPGTRLLVL.